Sequencing of this TCR beta chain was carried out in a study of T cells in Graves' hyperthyroidism and ophthalmopathy. Study conclusions and caveats: Onset of ophthalmopathy came a median roughly 6 months after the model predicted it.

J was trimmed by 8 bases and V by 0 bases; bases with no gene match: 2. This CDR3 has 13 residues. CDR1 and CDR2 from the germline V gene are MGHRA and YSYEKL. RNA transcripts were the template for amplifying TCR beta CDR3 regions. First-round RT-PCR with HTBI primers amplified the TCR CDR3 region. TCRdb reanalysed the multiplex PCR reads using MiXCR and keeps one entry per CDR3 protein. The profile covers 600,000 to 650,000 distinct CDR3 sequences, with around 20% appearing a single time and over 30% taken by the ten largest. About this clonotype itself: Its antigen is not identified.

The specimen was blood. This TCR came from a young man with Graves' ophthalmopathy. The genes are TRBV4-1 and TRBJ2-3; 7 bases are shared with TRBD2. CDR3 sequence reads: CASSQDWGGTQYF. CDR3 coding DNA: TGCGCCAGCAGCCAAGATTGGGGGGGTACGCAGTATTTT.